The rows below give T cell receptor beta chains drawn from one sample of a study of CD8 T cells in Susac syndrome. TCRdb used MiXCR to reprocess the immunoSEQ multiplex PCR reads, holding one entry per CDR3 protein. This sample has about 52,000 distinct CDR3 sequences, with around 93% found just once. The specimen sequenced was CD8+ T cells from PBMCs. All receptors come from a human donor with multiple sclerosis. Each CDR3 is given with its conserved first and last residue. A D gene is named only where the DNA matches it firmly. Part of the rows lack a size; the others show once, few, many or a class for expanded clones.

size,J,D,V,DNA,CDR3
-,TRBJ1-1,TRBD1,TRBV13,TGTGCCAGCAGCTCCGAACAGGGGCAGAACACTGAAGCTTTCTTT,CASSSEQGQNTEAFF
once,TRBJ2-2,TRBD2,TRBV7-9,TGTGCCAGCAGCCCGGGTGCAAGCGGGGCAAACACCGGGGAGCTGTTTTTT,CASSPGASGANTGELFF
-,TRBJ2-7,-,TRBV29-1,TGCAGCGTAGGGGGGCTGGGCGAGCAGTACTTC,CSVGGLGEQYF
-,TRBJ1-1,-,TRBV9,TGTGCCAGCAGCGTAGACGGGCGCACTGAAGCTTTCTTT,CASSVDGRTEAFF
-,TRBJ1-1,-,TRBV5-6,TGTGCCAGCAGCTTGCAAGCTTTCGAAGCTTTCTTT,CASSLQAFEAFF
-,TRBJ2-7,-,TRBV1,TGCACCAGCAGCCAAGACTGGGGGCCCTCCTACGAGCAGTACTTC,CTSSQDWGPSYEQYF
-,TRBJ2-5,TRBD1,TRBV24-1,TGTGCCACCTCGGGCAGGGGGCGGGAGACCCAGTACTTC,CATSGRGRETQYF
-,TRBJ2-1,-,TRBV9,TGTGCCAGCAGCGACCTCGGAGGGGTGCTTCACAATGAGCAGTTCTTC,CASSDLGGVLHNEQFF
-,TRBJ2-1,-,TRBV9,TGCGCCAGCAGCGTAGTAGGGGGGGCCTGGGGGAATGAGCAGTTCTTC,CASSVVGGAWGNEQFF
-,TRBJ2-7,-,TRBV5-6,TGTGCCAGCAGCATGGGACTCAATGACTACGAGCAGTACTTC,CASSMGLNDYEQYF
-,TRBJ2-2,-,TRBV24-1,TGTGCCACCAGTGATTTGAAAACATTCGGGATGTTTTTT,CATSDLKTFGMFF
few,TRBJ2-7,TRBD1,TRBV11-1,TGTGCCAGCAGCTTCGGACAGGGTATAGTCGAGCAGTACTTC,CASSFGQGIVEQYF
-,TRBJ2-7,-,TRBV13,TGTGCCAGCAGCTTATCGCGCTACGAGCAGTACTTC,CASSLSRYEQYF
once,TRBJ1-2,-,TRBV7-9,TGTGCCAGCAGCTTAACCAAGTTCTATGGCTACACCTTC,CASSLTKFYGYTF
-,TRBJ2-7,-,TRBV5-1,TGCGCCAGCAGCGTGGGGACGGAGTTTCCAGACGAGCAGTACTTC,CASSVGTEFPDEQYF
-,TRBJ1-1,-,TRBV4-3,TGCGCCAGCAGCCAAGGTCCGGAGAAAAACACTGAAGCTTTCTTT,CASSQGPEKNTEAFF
-,TRBJ2-3,-,TRBV11-1,TGTGCCAGCAGCTTTCCCAGGGTTCTCTTCACAGATACGCAGTATTTT,CASSFPRVLFTDTQYF
-,TRBJ1-1,-,TRBV2,TGTGCCAGCAGTGAGTCGGGGAAGAACACTGAAGCTTTCTTT,CASSESGKNTEAFF
-,TRBJ2-1,-,TRBV2,TGTGCCAGCAGTGAAGCGGGGGCCTACAATGAGCAGTTCTTC,CASSEAGAYNEQFF
-,TRBJ2-2,-,TRBV15,TGTGCCACCAGTCTAAAAGGGGGTTTGAACACCGGGGAGCTGTTTTTT,CATSLKGGLNTGELFF
-,TRBJ1-1,-,TRBV2,TGTGCCACCCCTCGTGGGGACACTGAAGCTTTCTTT,CATPRGDTEAFF
-,TRBJ2-7,TRBD1,TRBV7-9,TGTGCCAGCAGCCAGGGGACAGGGGACTCCTACGAGCAGTACTTC,CASSQGTGDSYEQYF
-,TRBJ1-2,-,TRBV15,TGTGCCACCGGCGGCGGGCAGGGACACTATGGCTACACCTTC,CATGGGQGHYGYTF
-,TRBJ2-7,TRBD1,TRBV5-1,TGCGCCAGCAGCCACGGGACAGGGGGCTACGAGCAGTACTTC,CASSHGTGGYEQYF
-,TRBJ2-3,TRBD2,TRBV9,TGTGCCAGCAGCGTAGCGCTTAACGGGGGGGGCACAGATACGCAGTATTTT,CASSVALNGGGTDTQYF
-,TRBJ2-3,-,TRBV4-2,TGTGCCAGCAGCAGCAGCACAGATACGCAGTATTTT,CASSSSTDTQYF
-,TRBJ1-1,-,TRBV4-2,TGTGCCAGCAGCCAAGTAGCAGAGAACACTGAAGCTTTCTTT,CASSQVAENTEAFF
once,TRBJ2-2,TRBD2,TRBV24-1,TGTGCCACCAGTGAGACCGGGACTAGCGGGGACACCGGGGAGCTGTTTTTT,CATSETGTSGDTGELFF
-,TRBJ2-7,-,TRBV2,TGTGCCAGCAGAACCCCCCCCTACGAGCAGTACTTC,CASRTPPYEQYF
-,TRBJ2-5,-,TRBV5-4,TGTGCCAGCAGCTTGGGCGGAAGGCTGGTGACCCAGTACTTC,CASSLGGRLVTQYF
few,TRBJ2-7,-,TRBV5-1,TGCGCCAGCAGCCTTACGGACAGCTCCTACGAGCAGTACTTC,CASSLTDSSYEQYF
-,TRBJ2-7,TRBD1,TRBV20-1,TGCAGTGCTAGAGCGGGACAGGGAAAGTACGAGCAGTACTTC,CSARAGQGKYEQYF
-,TRBJ2-3,-,TRBV2,TGTGCCAGCAGCGGTAGGGGACTGGCTACAGATACGCAGTATTTT,CASSGRGLATDTQYF
-,TRBJ1-1,-,TRBV4-1,TGCGCCAGCAGCCCGACAGAGAACACTGAAGCTTTCTTT,CASSPTENTEAFF
-,TRBJ1-3,-,TRBV12-3/TRBV12-4,TGTGCCAGCAGTTCCCTAGTAGTCGTCTCGTGGGGGGGCACCATATATTTT,CASSSLVVVSWGGTIYF
-,TRBJ1-1,-,TRBV29-1,TGCAGCGTTGAGATCGCCGCGAACACTGAAGCTTTCTTT,CSVEIAANTEAFF
-,TRBJ2-7,-,TRBV5-4,TGTGCCAGCAGCTTCCCCCAGGAGGGATCCTACTACGAGCAGTACTTC,CASSFPQEGSYYEQYF
-,TRBJ1-1,-,TRBV6-2/TRBV6-3,TGTGCCAGCAGTTACTCGAGAGTCGCGTATTCGAACACTGAAGCTTTCTTT,CASSYSRVAYSNTEAFF
-,TRBJ1-1,-,TRBV7-8,TGTGCCAGCAGTTACAAGGCAGTACCGAGCACTGAAGCTTTCTTT,CASSYKAVPSTEAFF
-,TRBJ2-3,TRBD2,TRBV15,TGTGCCACCAGCAGAACTCCGGGACTAGCAATCCTAATGGGTACGCAGTATTTT,CATSRTPGLAILMGTQYF
-,TRBJ2-4,-,TRBV5-6,TGTGCCAGCAGCTTATCACTAACCAAAAACATTCAGTACTTC,CASSLSLTKNIQYF
-,TRBJ2-1,-,TRBV29-1,TGCAGCGTTCGCCTGACGGGGTCGTACAATGAGCAGTTCTTC,CSVRLTGSYNEQFF
once,TRBJ2-7,-,TRBV4-1,TGCGCCAGCAGCCAAAATCCCTACGAGCAGTACTTC,CASSQNPYEQYF
-,TRBJ2-3,-,TRBV24-1,TGTGCCACCAGTGGGAAAGATACGCAGTATTTT,CATSGKDTQYF
-,TRBJ2-2,-,TRBV30,TGTGCCTGGAGTGAGGGGGCCGGGGAGCTGTTTTTT,CAWSEGAGELFF
-,TRBJ2-7,-,TRBV5-1,TGCGCCAGCAGCTTTGTAACCGAGCAGTACTTC,CASSFVTEQYF
-,TRBJ2-6,-,TRBV28,TGTGCCAGCAGTTTAGAGGAGTCCTCTGGGGCCAACGTCCTGACTTTC,CASSLEESSGANVLTF
-,TRBJ1-2,-,TRBV19,TGTGCCAGTAGTATGTTCGGGATCTACTATGGCTACACCTTC,CASSMFGIYYGYTF